This record covers a single TCR beta chain. Its antigen is undetermined. In the PCR, 60 Vbeta and 13 Jbeta primers were used. This table comes from immunoSEQ multiplex PCR, and its TCRdb copy is limited to in-frame clones, with some not included. The sample consists of around 130,000 clones, around 80% of them appearing once. This record comes from a study of cytomegalovirus exposure and HLA in healthy donors. General study results and limits: Several top significant clusters appeared, in a later analysis, to be linked to common viral pathogens. V segments that were indistinguishable, TRBV6-2 and TRBV6-3 among them, were omitted from analysis.

V was shortened by 5 bases and J by 7 bases, with 12 bases between the two germline ends. CDR1 SEHNR and CDR2 FQNEAQ come from the germline V gene (reference sequence). The CDR3 covers 12 residues. This TCR came from a woman aged 40 to 50 in good health and CMV-seronegative. The chain combines TRBV7-9 with TRBJ2-7; a weak D match, TRBD1 (5 bases). The sequencing sample was made of PBMCs. CDR3 protein: CASSRPDKEQYF. The DNA of the CDR3 is TGTGCCAGCAGCCGCCCGGACAAAGAGCAGTACTTC.